This TCR beta chain is from a study of healthy donors' naive CD4 and CD8 T cells. This CDR3 is built from 16 residues. V gave up 0 bases and J gave up 2 bases; unmatched junction bases: 3. Germline V CDR1 and CDR2: MNHEY, SMNVEV (reference sequence). TCR libraries were built from 500 to 550 ng of total RNA by linear amplification. TCRdb reanalysed the reads using MiXCR and keeps one entry per CDR3 protein. This sample has around 200,000 distinct CDR3 sequences, with 65% to 75% found just once. The clonotype comes from a pool of human donors in good health; the sample pools cells from several healthy donors. What was sequenced was naive CD4+ and CD8+ T cells sorted from blood, pooled from several donors. J is TRBJ2-3 and V is TRBV27; 9 bases agree with TRBD2. The CDR3 reads CASSLSTSGVTDTQYF. Written as DNA, the CDR3 is TGTGCCAGCAGTTTATCGACTAGCGGAGTCACAGATACGCAGTATTTT.